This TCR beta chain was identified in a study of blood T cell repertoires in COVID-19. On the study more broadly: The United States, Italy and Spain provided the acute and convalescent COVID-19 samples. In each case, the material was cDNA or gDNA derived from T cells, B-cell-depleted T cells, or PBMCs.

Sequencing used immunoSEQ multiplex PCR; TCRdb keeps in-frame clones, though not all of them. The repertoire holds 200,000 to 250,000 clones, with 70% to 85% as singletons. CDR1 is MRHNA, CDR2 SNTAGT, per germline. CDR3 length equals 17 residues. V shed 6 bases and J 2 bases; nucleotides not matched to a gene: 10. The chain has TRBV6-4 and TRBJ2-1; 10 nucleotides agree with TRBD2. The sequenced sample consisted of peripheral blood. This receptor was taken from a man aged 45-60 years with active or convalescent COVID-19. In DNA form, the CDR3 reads TGTGCCAGCAGGTCTAGCGGGAGAAGCATAACCTACAATGAGCAGTTCTTC. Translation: CASRSSGRSITYNEQFF.